Detailed here is one TCR beta chain. The antigen is not known. The data stem from a study of cytomegalovirus exposure and HLA in healthy donors. Background on the study: Prior work identified 120 million or so unique TCR beta sequences in roughly 180 million T cells.

The study's findings and limits: Some V segments (TRBV6-2 and TRBV6-3 among them) were excluded as indistinguishable.

The PCR contained 60 Vbeta and 13 Jbeta primers. Only in-frame clones appear in the TCRdb table, and some are missing; sequencing was by immunoSEQ multiplex PCR. The sample records about 250,000 clones, about four fifths being singletons. Germline V CDR1 and CDR2: MDHEN, SYDVKM. Between the trimmed V and J ends, which lost 8 bases and 2 bases, there was a span of 21 bases. CDR3 size: 16 residues. The chain carries TRBV28 and TRBJ1-2; possible D gene TRBD1, 5 bases. The source of this sequence is a girl aged 2-9 years in good health and CMV-seronegative. Sequences were obtained from PBMCs. The CDR3 is CASHKGWVKINYGYTF. The CDR3 DNA reads TGTGCCAGCCATAAGGGGTGGGTCAAGATAAACTATGGCTACACCTTC.